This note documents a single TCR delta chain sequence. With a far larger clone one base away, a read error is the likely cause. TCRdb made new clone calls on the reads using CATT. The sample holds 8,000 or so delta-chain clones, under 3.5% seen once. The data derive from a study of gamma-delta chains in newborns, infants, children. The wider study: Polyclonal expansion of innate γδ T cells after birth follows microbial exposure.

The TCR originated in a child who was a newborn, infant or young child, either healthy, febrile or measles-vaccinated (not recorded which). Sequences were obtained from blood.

CDR3 sequence reads: CACDLLGNTTAQLFF. In nucleotides, the CDR3 is TGTGCCTGTGACCTACTGGGGAATACGACAGCACAACTCTTCTTT. The V gene is TRDV2, the J gene TRDJ2; 7 positions agree with TRDD3. This CDR3 contains 15 residues. The V segment lost 3 bases and the J segment 4 bases; nucleotides outside the gene matches: 7. Germline lookup yields CDR1 GEAIGNYY and CDR2 EKD.